These 15 T cell receptor beta chains came from one sample sequenced in a study of post-analysis software for immune sequencing data. Study findings and constraints: Patients used about five TRBV segments, including TRBV5-6, TRBV5-1 and TRBV20-1, more often than controls.

Tagging with unique molecular identifiers was a feature of the TCR beta cDNA libraries. A single record per CDR3 protein comes from TCRdb applying MiXCR to the PCR reads. The sample has about 770,000 distinct CDR3 sequences, approximately 44% seen once. The antigens for these receptors are not known. Specimen: blood. The receptor source for this set is a girl between 10 and 17 years old with multiple sclerosis.

This clonotype has a handful of counts. The rearrangement uses TRBV7-2 and TRBJ2-3, with 8 bases matching TRBD2. CDR3 length: 16 residues. The junction had 5 bases not matched to a gene; V was cut back by 1 base and J by 2 bases. The germline CDR1 and CDR2 sequences are SGHTA and FQGNSA. The DNA of the CDR3 is TGTGCCAGCAGCTTAGGTCCTAGCGGGCTCACAGATACGCAGTATTTT. Amino acid sequence: CASSLGPSGLTDTQYF.

A few counts support this clonotype. This rearrangement joins TRBV29-1 to TRBJ2-7, with D hard to call. Trimming shortened V by 4 bases and J by 3 bases, and 10 bases separated the two germline ends. The CDR3 is 12 residues long. The V gene's germline CDR1 is SQVTM and CDR2 ANQGSEA. The DNA of the CDR3 is TGCAGCGTTGGGCAGGTTGACTACGAGCAGTACTTC. Its protein is CSVGQVDYEQYF.

The rearrangement links TRBV7-2 to TRBJ1-2, with a tentative D call TRBD1 (5 bases). This CDR3 spans 13 amino acids. Deletions cut 0 bases from V and 8 bases from J, with 10 bases between. Germline V lookup: CDR1 SGHTA, CDR2 FQGNSA. The DNA of the CDR3 is TGTGCCAGCAGCTTAGCGGAACAGGAAGGCTACACCTTC. Its translation: CASSLAEQEGYTF. Together with reference TRBV7-2 and TRBJ1-2, the CDR3 gives the full variable domain: GAGVSQSPSNKVTEKGKDVELRCDPISGHTALYWYRQSLGQGLEFLIYFQGNSAPDKSGLPSDRFSAERTGGSVSTLTIQRTQQEDSAVYLCASSLAEQEGYTFGSGTRLTVV.

This chain joins TRBV15 and TRBJ2-3; D ambiguous. The CDR3 is 15 residues long. Trimming stripped 0 bases from V and 6 bases from J, with 13 bases between. The germline gives CDR1 LNHNV, CDR2 YYDKDF (reference sequence). CDR3 amino acids: CATSRDYGRGDTQYF. The DNA for the CDR3 is TGTGCCACCAGCAGAGATTATGGCCGTGGGGATACGCAGTATTTT.

The V call is TRBV20-1, the J call TRBJ2-7; 7 positions agree with TRBD2. The germline CDR1 and CDR2 sequences are DFQATT and SNEGSKA (reference sequence). The CDR3 length is 16 residues. V lost 0 bases and J lost 8; bases outside the gene matches: 16. The CDR3 DNA sequence: TGCAGTGCTAGAGATCAACGGCGGGAGACTCCTTACAAGCAGTACTTC. It is translated as CSARDQRRETPYKQYF.

The V and J genes are TRBV28 and TRBJ2-5, with 13 positions matching TRBD2. The end of the DNA is better explained by TRBJ2-7, so the J call may be wrong. Germline V gene lookup returns CDR1 MDHEN and CDR2 SYDVKM. The CDR3 length is 15 residues. As DNA, the CDR3 is TGTGCCAGCAGTTTATGGGGACTAGCGGGAACCGAGCAGTACTTC. Its protein product is CASSLWGLAGTEQYF.

Only a few counts were recorded for this clonotype. The V and J genes are TRBV11-2 and TRBJ2-3; TRBD1 matches 9 bases. Germline loops: CDR1 SGHAT, CDR2 FQNNGV. This CDR3 is built from 15 residues. J lost 4 bases, V lost 5 bases, and 7 bases had no gene match. The CDR3: CASSLTGGASDTQYF. In nucleotides, the CDR3 is TGTGCCAGCAGCCTCACAGGGGGCGCGTCAGATACGCAGTATTTT.

V gene TRBV6-1 combines with J gene TRBJ2-7; D may correspond to TRBD1 or TRBD2 (7 bases each). Trimming took off 8 bases at V and 2 bases at J, with 19 bases between the two ends. CDR3 size: 15 residues. The germline CDR1 and CDR2 sequences are MNHNS and SASEGT. As DNA, the CDR3 is TGTGCCAGCCAGGGGGGGGGACAGCTCCCCTACGAGCAGTACTTC. Amino acids: CASQGGGQLPYEQYF.

There are a few counts of this clonotype. V is TRBV20-1 and J is TRBJ2-7; perhaps TRBD1 as D (6 bases). There are 12 residues in the CDR3. V was pared by 5 bases and J by 1 base, with 9 bases between. Germline CDR1 DFQATT, CDR2 SNEGSKA (reference sequence). DNA of the CDR3: TGCAGTGCTGTACAGGGTTCCTACGAGCAGTACTTC. Translation gives CSAVQGSYEQYF.

This chain connects TRBV6-1 to TRBJ2-7; D possibly matches TRBD1 or TRBD2 (5 bases each). Trimming took off 8 bases at V and 1 base at J, with 18 bases between the two ends. The germline V gene has CDR1 MNHNS and CDR2 SASEGT. The CDR3 consists of 15 residues. CDR3 nucleotides: TGTGCCAGCCAGTCCGCTTGGGACCCTTCCTACGAGCAGTACTTC. Translated: CASQSAWDPSYEQYF.

In this sample, this clonotype turned up many times. The chain joins TRBV7-9 to TRBJ1-5, with D possibly TRBD1 on 6 matching bases. This CDR3 spans 16 amino acids. Per the germline V gene, CDR1 is SEHNR and CDR2 is FQNEAQ (reference sequence). Trimming cost V 5 bases and J 6 bases, with 20 bases left between them. CDR3 loop: CASSALGGGGSQPQHF. The CDR3 DNA reads as TGTGCCAGCAGCGCTCTAGGAGGGGGTGGCAGTCAGCCCCAGCATTTT.

This clonotype occurred a few times. The V gene is TRBV3-1, the J gene TRBJ2-1; the D gene could be TRBD1 or TRBD2 (5 bases each). Trimming cost V 4 bases and J 9 bases, with 13 bases left between them. Looked up from germline, CDR1 is LGHDT and CDR2 is YNNKEL (reference sequence). There are 13 residues in the CDR3. The CDR3 DNA is TGTGCCAGCAGCCCGCAGGGACGGGGTGAGCAGTTCTTC. It codes for CASSPQGRGEQFF.

This chain links TRBV9 with TRBJ1-2; TRBD1 aligns across 7 bases. The CDR3 loop spans 11 amino acids. V was clipped by 5 bases and J by 8 bases; unmatched bases: 3. Germline CDR1 and CDR2: SGDLS and YYNGEE. The CDR3 bases are TGTGCCAGCAGACAGGGGTCAGGCTACACCTTC. This gives the protein CASRQGSGYTF.

The V and J genes are TRBV7-2 and TRBJ2-7; possible D gene TRBD1, 5 bases. CDR1 is SGHTA, CDR2 FQGNSA, per germline. V gave up 5 bases and J gave up 5 bases, with 19 bases separating them. This CDR3 is built from 15 residues. CDR3 nucleotide sequence: TGTGCCAGCAGCCAAGAGTCCCAGGGTTCCGACGAGCAGTACTTC. The encoded protein is CASSQESQGSDEQYF.

This clonotype has just a few counts. This chain links TRBV29-1 with TRBJ2-1; D not certain. The V end was cut by 4 bases, the J end by 8 bases, with 6 bases between. CDR3 length: 10 amino acids. Germline CDR1 is SQVTM and CDR2 is ANQGSEA. CDR3 DNA sequence: TGCAGCGTTGCTTTCTATGAGCAGTTCTTC. This codes for CSVAFYEQFF.